A single sample gave rise to the 18 T cell receptor beta chains below, sequenced in a study of T cell repertoires in cytomegalovirus infection. No cognate antigen is known for these TCRs. TCRdb redid the calling of the reads with MiXCR, one entry per CDR3 protein. The sample lists about 830,000 distinct CDR3 sequences, 32% occurring once. Sample: cultured CD8+ T cells from PBMCs, taken from culture after CMV antigen stimulation. The source is a human donor in good health (CMV status not recorded). Some clones in this sample may be carry-over from other donors' samples.

V usage is TRBV7-9 and J usage is TRBJ2-1; TRBD1 or TRBD2 may be the D gene (5 bases each). The ends were cut back, 2 bases at V and 3 bases at J, with 14 bases in the middle. CDR1 is SEHNR and CDR2 is FQNEAQ in the germline V gene (reference sequence). The CDR3 has 16 residues. CDR3 region: CASSLPRDGGYNEQFF. DNA of the CDR3: TGTGCCAGCAGCTTACCCCGGGACGGCGGCTACAATGAGCAGTTCTTC.

This clonotype was seen only a few times. The rearrangement joins TRBV7-9 to TRBJ1-2; the match to TRBD1 covers 9 bases. Germline loops: CDR1 SEHNR, CDR2 FQNEAQ (reference sequence). The CDR3 is 18 amino acids. V shed 4 bases and J 1 base; nucleotides not matched to a gene: 13. The CDR3 loop reads CASSSPLDRGFLNYGYTF. CDR3 DNA: TGTGCCAGCAGCTCCCCGTTGGACAGGGGATTCCTTAACTATGGCTACACCTTC.

This clonotype was seen only a few times. The CDR3 sequence is CASSKRTEGWLRNTEAFF. The CDR3 DNA reads TGTGCCAGTAGTAAAAGGACAGAGGGTTGGCTGAGGAACACTGAAGCTTTCTTT. The V and J genes are TRBV19 and TRBJ1-1, with D perhaps matching TRBD1 (6 bases). V was pared by 4 bases and J by 1 base, with 22 bases between. The germline V gene encodes CDR1 LNHDA and CDR2 SQIVND (reference sequence). The CDR3 has 18 amino acids.

This chain connects TRBV6-2 or TRBV6-3 to TRBJ2-1; a weak D match, TRBD2 (6 bases). Germline CDR1 is MNHEY and CDR2 is SVGEGT. The CDR3 sequence is 15 residues long. V dropped 4 bases and J dropped 3 bases, with 13 bases sitting between them. Written as DNA, the CDR3 is TGTGCCAGCAGTTTTTTTGGAGGGGACTACAATGAGCAGTTCTTC. It encodes CASSFFGGDYNEQFF.

This chain connects TRBV5-1 to TRBJ1-2; D might be TRBD1 (5 bases). CDR1 is SGHRS and CDR2 is YFSETQ in the germline V gene. V gave up 5 bases and J gave up 2 bases, with 13 bases separating them. The CDR3 runs 14 residues. CDR3 sequence: CASRGGDRNYGYTF. In DNA form, the CDR3 reads TGCGCCAGCAGAGGAGGGGACCGAAACTATGGCTACACCTTC.

The rearrangement joins TRBV7-1 to TRBJ2-1, with a weak D call TRBD2 (7 bases). TRBV7-1 counts as an open reading frame of uncertain function. The CDR3 runs 14 residues. V lost 3 bases, J lost 8 bases, and 14 bases lay in between. The CDR3 region is CASSSPRRGHEQFF. CDR3 sequence (DNA): TGTGCCAGCAGCTCCCCGAGGCGGGGGCATGAGCAGTTCTTC.

This clonotype was detected ten times or more. The chain recombines TRBV4-1 with TRBJ1-1; 10 nucleotides agree with TRBD1. This CDR3 is 19 amino acids long. V dropped 3 bases and J dropped 0; count of bases not matched to a gene: 13. The germline V gene has CDR1 MGHRA and CDR2 YSYEKL. In DNA form, the CDR3 reads TGCGCCAGCAGCCACCCCCCCGAATCGGACAGGGGGTTGAACACTGAAGCTTTCTTT. Protein sequence: CASSHPPESDRGLNTEAFF.

The chain is built from TRBV10-3 and TRBJ1-3; D uncertain. The length of the CDR3 is 19 residues. With 3 bases removed from V and 0 bases from J, the gap between germline ends came to 21 bases. Germline V gene sequence: CDR1 ENHRY, CDR2 SYGVKD. In DNA, the CDR3 is TGTGCCATCAGTGACCCCTCCTATGACGCAGCATCCTCTGGAAACACCATATATTTT. Translating gives CAISDPSYDAASSGNTIYF.

The chain uses TRBV24-1 and TRBJ2-3; perhaps TRBD2 as D (6 bases). The CDR3 runs to 20 residues. V was trimmed by 0 bases and J by 2 bases, leaving 23 bases between them. Germline lookup yields CDR1 KGHDR and CDR2 SFDVKD. CDR3 in amino acids: CATSDLGRVGRRTNTDTQYF. In nucleotides, the CDR3 is TGTGCCACCAGTGATTTGGGCAGGGTTGGACGTAGGACTAACACAGATACGCAGTATTTT.

The V and J genes are TRBV7-6 and TRBJ1-1; no firm D call. The V end was cut by 1 base, the J end by 7 bases, with 10 bases between. This CDR3 has 13 residues. Germline CDR1 and CDR2: SGHVS and FNYEAQ. The CDR3 spells CASSLVLGIEAFF. The CDR3 DNA follows: TGTGCCAGCAGCTTAGTTCTTGGGATTGAAGCTTTCTTT.

This clonotype was observed a few times. The CDR3 spells CSASGTRSSYEQYF. The CDR3 nucleotides read TGCAGTGCTAGTGGGACAAGGAGCTCCTACGAGCAGTACTTC. The chain recombines TRBV20-1 with TRBJ2-7, with D perhaps matching TRBD1 (6 bases). This CDR3 is built from 14 residues. V shed 3 bases and J shed 0 bases, with 12 bases lying between them. The germline V gene has CDR1 DFQATT and CDR2 SNEGSKA (reference sequence).

This clonotype turned up a few times. V usage is TRBV7-9 and J usage is TRBJ1-1, with 7 bases matching TRBD1. Per the germline V gene, CDR1 is SEHNR and CDR2 is FQNEAQ (reference sequence). The CDR3 contains 19 residues. The V gene end was trimmed by 6 bases and the J gene end by 1 base; junction bases not matched to a gene: 20. The CDR3 protein is CASSAPPTGRYVRNTEAFF. Written as DNA, the CDR3 is TGTGCCAGCAGTGCACCTCCGACAGGGAGATACGTGCGGAACACTGAAGCTTTCTTT.

On this clonotype: A much larger clonotype is one base distant, so this may be a read error. The chain has TRBV7-2 and TRBJ2-7; 7 bases are shared with TRBD2. The CDR3 runs to 15 residues. Germline V gene lookup returns CDR1 SGHTA and CDR2 FQGNSA. The CDR3 loop is CVSTPEGGRAYEQYF. The CDR3 DNA reads as TGTGTCAGCACCCCCGAGGGCGGGAGAGCGTACGAGCAGTACTTC.

The chain recombines TRBV14 with TRBJ2-1; 7 nucleotides agree with TRBD1. The junction had 4 bases not matched to a gene; V was cut back by 2 bases and J by 9 bases. Germline lookup yields CDR1 SGHDN and CDR2 FVKESK. The CDR3 totals 13 residues. The CDR3 region is CASSQYRGGEQFF. The CDR3, as DNA: TGTGCCAGCAGCCAATACAGGGGCGGTGAGCAGTTCTTC.

The table lists this clonotype with many counts. This sequence joins TRBV7-9 and TRBJ1-6; maybe TRBD1 (6 bases). Trimming took off 8 bases at V and 4 bases at J, with 18 bases between the two ends. The CDR3 runs to 16 residues. Germline V gives CDR1 SEHNR, CDR2 FQNEAQ (reference sequence). CDR3 region: CASRPGGVLYNSPLHF. Here the CDR3 DNA reads TGTGCCAGCCGCCCCGGGGGCGTTTTATATAATTCACCCCTCCACTTT.

This clonotype has at least ten counts. Mismatch with germline at one junction end may stem from a read error. This chain links TRBV7-8 with TRBJ2-5; 10 bases match TRBD1. The germline CDR1 and CDR2 sequences are SGHVS and FQNEAQ. This CDR3 contains 16 residues. The CDR3 nucleotides are TGTGCCAGCAGCGTAGCCGGGACAGGGGTACGAGAGACCCAGTACTTC. The encoded protein is CASSVAGTGVRETQYF.

The chain combines TRBV11-3 with TRBJ2-5; D tentatively reads TRBD1 or TRBD2 (5 bases each). CDR1 and CDR2 (germline): SGHNT, YENEEA. Trimming removed 5 bases at V and 1 base at J, with 11 bases between. The CDR3 runs 14 residues. The CDR3, as DNA: TGTGCCAGCAGCGTGGGGGACGCCCAAGAGACCCAGTACTTC. Translated: CASSVGDAQETQYF.

This clonotype has a count of ten or more. The V gene is TRBV7-8, the J gene TRBJ1-5, with 8 positions matching TRBD1. There are 15 residues in the CDR3. Germline CDR1 and CDR2: SGHVS and FQNEAQ. J was trimmed by 6 bases and V by 4 bases; bases with no gene match: 8. CDR3 in amino acids: CASSYDRGLLQPQHF. DNA for the CDR3: TGTGCCAGCAGCTATGACAGGGGTTTACTTCAGCCCCAGCATTTT.